The T cell receptor (beta chain) under discussion was sequenced for a study of T cells in Graves' hyperthyroidism and ophthalmopathy. CDR3 length: 13 amino acids. Germline V gives CDR1 LNHNV, CDR2 YYDKDF (reference sequence). Trimming removed 0 bases at V and 5 bases at J, with 7 bases between. It was RNA transcripts that yielded the amplified TCR beta CDR3 regions. The HTBI primer set drove a first-round RT-PCR of the TCR CDR3. TCRdb itself ran the multiplex PCR reads through MiXCR, one entry per CDR3 protein. Here the sample spans 640,000 or so distinct CDR3 sequences, approximately 15% being singletons. Ophthalmopathy cases met thresholds of Clinical Activity Score at least 3, NOSPECS grade at least 4 and duration under 3 months. Patients having uncontrolled infection, another autoimmune disease, pregnancy or lactation were not included. Study results and limitations: Blood held most thyroid clonotypes expanded above 0.001 frequency. The authors' 13 V-J model separated ophthalmopathy from stable hyperthyroidism.

The table lists this clonotype with many counts. Its antigen remains unknown. This receptor was identified in a woman in her thirties or forties with Graves' ophthalmopathy. Material for sequencing was blood. The chain combines TRBV15 with TRBJ1-2; D possibly corresponds to TRBD1 (5 bases). Here the CDR3 DNA reads TGTGCCACCAGCAGAGATGAGGGGTATGGCTACACCTTC. Translated, it gives CATSRDEGYGYTF.